The 21 T cell receptor beta chains listed next were all sequenced from one sample in a study of blood T cell repertoires in COVID-19. Profiled with immunoSEQ multiplex PCR; TCRdb holds only in-frame clones, not every one. Among 300,000 to 450,000 clones, approximately 92% were seen once, and the ten largest hold about 1%. Sequenced material: PBMCs or T cells enriched from blood (not recorded which). These receptors originate from a man aged 18 to 29 who had recovered from COVID-19.

V is TRBV2 and J is TRBJ2-6; no reliable D call. Germline V CDR1 and CDR2: SNHLY, FYNNEI. The CDR3 loop spans 15 amino acids. The V and J ends lost 6 bases and 0 bases respectively, with 9 bases between them. The CDR3 DNA reads TGTGCCAGCAGCGAACTTCCCTCTGGGGCCAACGTCCTGACTTTC. Its translation is CASSELPSGANVLTF.

This chain connects TRBV3-1 (or the pseudogene TRBV3-2) to TRBJ2-5; a weak D match, TRBD2 (5 bases). CDR3 length: 13 residues. V lost 3 bases, J lost 1 base, and 6 bases lay in between. Germline CDR1 is LGHDT and CDR2 is YNNKEL (reference sequence). CDR3 residues: CASSQRAQETQYF. CDR3 in DNA: TGTGCCAGCAGCCAGCGGGCCCAAGAGACCCAGTACTTC.

The V and J genes are TRBV10-3 and TRBJ1-1, with 9 bases identical to TRBD1. There are 19 residues in the CDR3. Germline lookup yields CDR1 ENHRY and CDR2 SYGVKD. The V gene end was trimmed by 3 bases and the J gene end by 1 base; junction bases not matched to a gene: 15. CDR3 amino acids: CAISDLPGTGTLRNTEAFF. The CDR3 bases are TGTGCCATCAGTGACCTGCCCGGGACAGGGACTCTGAGGAACACTGAAGCTTTCTTT.

This chain uses TRBV7-7 with TRBJ2-1, with D perhaps TRBD1 (7 bases). Trimming removed 1 base at V and 7 bases at J, with 14 bases between. The CDR3 is 15 amino acids. Germline values: CDR1 SSHAT, CDR2 FNYEAQ (reference sequence). The CDR3 loop is CASSLGEQGGNEQFF. Here the CDR3 DNA reads TGTGCCAGCAGCTTAGGAGAGCAGGGGGGAAATGAGCAGTTCTTC.

This clone occurred a few times. The chain combines TRBV27 with TRBJ2-7; TRBD1 matches at 7 bases. V shed 5 bases and J 1 base; nucleotides not matched to a gene: 11. The CDR3 sequence is 16 residues long. Germline values: CDR1 MNHEY, CDR2 SMNVEV (reference sequence). CDR3: CASSVRRSQGSYEQYF. The DNA of the CDR3 is TGTGCCAGCAGTGTACGCCGGTCACAGGGGTCCTACGAGCAGTACTTC.

The rearrangement links TRBV4-1 to TRBJ1-2, with TRBD1 as a possible D gene (6 bases). V lost 4 bases, J lost 7 bases, and 16 bases lay in between. The CDR3 runs 14 residues. The germline V gene encodes CDR1 MGHRA and CDR2 YSYEKL. CDR3 protein: CASSPEGGPFGYTF. DNA for the CDR3: TGCGCCAGCAGCCCCGAGGGGGGGCCATTTGGCTACACCTTC.

The J gene is TRBJ2-2, the V gene TRBV9, with 8 bases that match TRBD2. Germline V gene data show CDR1 as SGDLS and CDR2 as YYNGEE. V lost 0 bases and J lost 1; bases outside the gene matches: 5. This CDR3 has 17 amino acids. The CDR3 here is CASSVAGLAGNTGELFF. CDR3 in DNA: TGTGCCAGCAGCGTAGCGGGGCTAGCGGGGAACACCGGGGAGCTGTTTTTT.

This chain links TRBV18 with TRBJ1-4, with D possibly TRBD1 on 5 matching bases. The CDR3 length is 14 residues. CDR1 and CDR2 from the germline V gene are KGHSH and LQKENI. The ends were cut back, 2 bases at V and 9 bases at J, with 13 bases in the middle. The CDR3 region has the DNA TGTGCCAGCTCACCAAGACAGCCTATGAAAAAACTGTTTTTT. Protein sequence: CASSPRQPMKKLFF.

The rearrangement uses TRBV2 and TRBJ1-1; D not certain. The CDR3 has 13 residues. V lost 7 bases and J lost 1, with 10 bases in between. Germline V CDR1 and CDR2: SNHLY, FYNNEI. As DNA, the CDR3 is TGTGCCAGCATCGGGAGGACGAACACTGAAGCTTTCTTT. It translates to CASIGRTNTEAFF.

The chain has TRBV7-3 and TRBJ1-1, with no clear D. The CDR3 runs to 14 residues. Germline lookup yields CDR1 SGHTA and CDR2 FQGTGA. Trimming stripped 0 bases from V and 4 bases from J, with 9 bases between. CDR3 coding DNA: TGTGCCAGCAGCTTAACAGGCCGGGGCACTGAAGCTTTCTTT. Its protein is CASSLTGRGTEAFF.

This clone was seen a handful of times. The CDR3 DNA reads TGTGCCAGCAGCAGCGGACAGGGGGTAAACTATGGCTACACCTTC. Translation gives CASSSGQGVNYGYTF. This rearrangement joins TRBV5-4 to TRBJ1-2; 10 bases align to TRBD1. The CDR3 is 15 amino acids. V gave up 4 bases and J gave up 2 bases; unmatched junction bases: 5. CDR1 is SGHNT, CDR2 YYREEE, per germline (reference sequence).

Details on this clone: Other DNA sequences in the sample encode the same CDR3. This chain joins TRBV28 and TRBJ1-1; possibly TRBD1 for D (5 bases). CDR3 length: 14 residues. Germline values: CDR1 MDHEN, CDR2 SYDVKM. The germline V and J ends were trimmed by 5 bases and 4 bases, with 14 bases remaining between them. Here the CDR3 DNA reads TGTGCCAGCAGTCCCAGGGTTCTAGGCACTGAAGCTTTCTTT. Amino acid sequence: CASSPRVLGTEAFF. Combining the CDR3 with reference TRBV28 and TRBJ1-1 gives the whole variable domain DVKVTQSSRYLVKRTGEKVFLECVQDMDHENMFWYRQDPGLGLRLIYFSYDVKMKEKGDIPEGYSVSREKKERFSLILESASTNQTSMYLCASSPRVLGTEAFFGQGTRLTVV.

The chain links TRBV28 to TRBJ2-1; D is uncertain. CDR1 is MDHEN, CDR2 SYDVKM, per germline. Trimming took 4 bases from V and 0 from J, leaving 10 bases between them. The CDR3 contains 15 residues. The CDR3 sequence: CASSWHSSSYNEQFF. CDR3 DNA: TGTGCCAGCAGTTGGCACAGCAGCTCCTACAATGAGCAGTTCTTC.

The chain is built from TRBV7-3 and TRBJ2-5; D possibly corresponds to TRBD1 (5 bases). This CDR3 comprises 13 residues. The V gene's germline CDR1 is SGHTA and CDR2 FQGTGA. The V and J ends lost 3 bases and 5 bases respectively, with 10 bases between them. CDR3 sequence (DNA): TGTGCCAGCAGCTTTGGACATACGGAGACCCAGTACTTC. Protein sequence: CASSFGHTETQYF.

The chain carries TRBV24-1 and TRBJ1-1; 8 bases agree with TRBD1. The CDR3 contains 16 residues. Germline V lookup: CDR1 KGHDR, CDR2 SFDVKD. Trimming removed 2 bases from V and 3 bases from J; junction bases left unmatched: 7. CDR3 residues: CATSDYRGGRDTEAFF. For the CDR3, the DNA is TGTGCCACCAGTGATTACAGGGGGGGACGGGACACTGAAGCTTTCTTT.

The chain has TRBV28 and TRBJ2-1; possibly TRBD2 for D (6 bases). In germline, CDR1 is MDHEN, CDR2 SYDVKM. The CDR3 length is 15 residues. V lost 10 bases and J lost 6, with 22 bases in between. CDR3 residues: CAIRLPGLSSNEQFF. The CDR3 DNA reads as TGTGCCATTCGTCTCCCGGGACTTAGCTCCAATGAGCAGTTCTTC.

The V and J genes are TRBV28 and TRBJ1-2; 8 bases match TRBD1. The length of the CDR3 is 15 residues. CDR1 MDHEN and CDR2 SYDVKM come from the germline V gene. V shed 6 bases, J shed 4 bases, and the junction held 10 bases outside the gene matches. The CDR3 sequence is CASSPRGQRFYGYTF. DNA of the CDR3: TGTGCCAGCAGCCCCAGGGGGCAGCGATTCTATGGCTACACCTTC.

The chain uses TRBV6-6 and TRBJ2-7; no firm D call. V was cut by 9 bases and J by 5 bases, with 14 bases left in between. CDR1 is MNHNY, CDR2 SVGAGI, per germline (reference sequence). This CDR3 contains 12 residues. CDR3: CASAVYQDEQYF. In DNA form, the CDR3 reads TGTGCCAGTGCAGTGTATCAGGACGAGCAGTACTTC.

The V and J genes are TRBV5-1 and TRBJ1-4; 8 positions match TRBD1. V was clipped by 4 bases and J by 6 bases; unmatched bases: 8. The CDR3 is 15 residues long. Germline values: CDR1 SGHRS, CDR2 YFSETQ. Here the CDR3 reads CASSTGQGHDEKLFF. CDR3 sequence (DNA): TGCGCCAGCAGCACCGGACAGGGCCATGATGAAAAACTGTTTTTT. The full variable domain, its missing parts supplied by reference TRBV5-1 and TRBJ1-4, is KAGVTQTPRYLIKTRGQQVTLSCSPISGHRSVSWYQQTPGQGLQFLFEYFSETQRNKGNFPGRFSGRQFSNSRSEMNVSTLELGDSALYLCASSTGQGHDEKLFFGSGTQLSVL.

The chain has TRBV10-2 and TRBJ1-1; the match to TRBD1 covers 7 bases. The CDR3 has 13 amino acids. The trim removed 1 base at V and 7 bases at J, leaving 3 bases unmatched. Germline values: CDR1 WSHSY, CDR2 SAAADI. DNA for the CDR3: TGCGCCAGCAGTGAGTGGGACAGAGGTGAAGCTTTCTTT. It encodes CASSEWDRGEAFF.

The chain has TRBV28 and TRBJ1-3, with D possibly matching TRBD1 (5 bases). The CDR3 contains 14 residues. Deletions cut 7 bases from V and 4 bases from J, with 14 bases between. The germline V gene has CDR1 MDHEN and CDR2 SYDVKM. CDR3: CASTSGRTGNTIYF. In DNA form, the CDR3 reads TGTGCCAGCACCTCAGGGAGGACCGGAAACACCATATATTTT.